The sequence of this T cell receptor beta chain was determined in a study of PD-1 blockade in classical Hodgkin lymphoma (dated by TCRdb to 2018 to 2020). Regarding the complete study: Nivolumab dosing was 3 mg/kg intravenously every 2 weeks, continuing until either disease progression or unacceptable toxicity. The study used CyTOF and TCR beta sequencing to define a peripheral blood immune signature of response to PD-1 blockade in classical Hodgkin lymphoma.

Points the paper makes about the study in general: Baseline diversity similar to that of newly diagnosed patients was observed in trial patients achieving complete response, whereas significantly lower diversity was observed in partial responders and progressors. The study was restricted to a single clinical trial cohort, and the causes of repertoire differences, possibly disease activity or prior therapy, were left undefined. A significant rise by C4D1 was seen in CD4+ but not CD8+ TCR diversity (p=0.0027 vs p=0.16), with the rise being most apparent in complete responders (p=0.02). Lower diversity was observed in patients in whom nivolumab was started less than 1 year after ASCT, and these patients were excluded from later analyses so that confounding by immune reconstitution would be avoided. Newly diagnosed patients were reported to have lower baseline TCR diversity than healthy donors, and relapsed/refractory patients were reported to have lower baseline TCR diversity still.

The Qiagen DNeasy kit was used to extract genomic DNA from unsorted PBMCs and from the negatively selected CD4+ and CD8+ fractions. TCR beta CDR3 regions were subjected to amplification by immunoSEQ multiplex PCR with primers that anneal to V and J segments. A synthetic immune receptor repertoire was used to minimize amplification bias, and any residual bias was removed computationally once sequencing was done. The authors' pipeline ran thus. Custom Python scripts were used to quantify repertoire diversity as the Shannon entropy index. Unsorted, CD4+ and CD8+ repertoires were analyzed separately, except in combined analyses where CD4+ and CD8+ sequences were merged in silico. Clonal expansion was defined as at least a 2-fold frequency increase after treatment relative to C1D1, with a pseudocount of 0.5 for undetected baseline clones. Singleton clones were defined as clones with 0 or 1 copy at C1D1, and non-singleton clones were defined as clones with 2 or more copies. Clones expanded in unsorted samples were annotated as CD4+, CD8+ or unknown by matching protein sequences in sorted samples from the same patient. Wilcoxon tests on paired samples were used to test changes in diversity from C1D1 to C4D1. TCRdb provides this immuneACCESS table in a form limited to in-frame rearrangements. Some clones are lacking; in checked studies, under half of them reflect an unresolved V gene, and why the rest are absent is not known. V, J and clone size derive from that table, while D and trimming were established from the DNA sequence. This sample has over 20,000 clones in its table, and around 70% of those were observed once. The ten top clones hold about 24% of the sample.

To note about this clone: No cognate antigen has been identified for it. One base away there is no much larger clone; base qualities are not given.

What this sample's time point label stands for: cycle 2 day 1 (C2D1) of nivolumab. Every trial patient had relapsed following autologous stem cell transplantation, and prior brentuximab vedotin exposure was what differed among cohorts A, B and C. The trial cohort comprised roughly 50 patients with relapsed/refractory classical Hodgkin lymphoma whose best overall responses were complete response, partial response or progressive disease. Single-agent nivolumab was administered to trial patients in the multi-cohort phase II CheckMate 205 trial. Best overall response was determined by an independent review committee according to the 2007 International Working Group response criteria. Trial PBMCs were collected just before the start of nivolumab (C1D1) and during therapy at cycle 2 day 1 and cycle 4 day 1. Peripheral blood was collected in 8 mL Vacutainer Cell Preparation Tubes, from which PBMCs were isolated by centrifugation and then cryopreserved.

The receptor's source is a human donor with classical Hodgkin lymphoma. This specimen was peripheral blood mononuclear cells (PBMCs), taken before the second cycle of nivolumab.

For the CDR3, the sequence is CAWSVGSGYEQFF. The nucleotide sequence reads as follows: TGTGCCTGGAGTGTGGGCAGTGGTTATGAGCAGTTCTTC. The chain is assembled from TRBV30 and TRBJ2-1, with the D gene call left open. V and J lose 0 bases and 8 bases, and a span of 11 bases separates them. Its CDR3 holds 13 amino acids, cysteine through phenylalanine. CDR3 DNA only is kept here, 39 bases in frame from base 1. CDR1 GTSNPN and CDR2 SVGIG are derived from the germline V gene (reference sequence). Joined to the reference TRBV30 and TRBJ2-1 proteins, this CDR3 gives the full variable domain: SQTIHQWPATLVQPVGSPLSLECTVEGTSNPNLYWYRQAAGRGLQLLFYSVGIGQISSEVPQNLSASRPQDRQFILSSKKLLLSDSGFYLCAWSVGSGYEQFFGPGTRLTVL.